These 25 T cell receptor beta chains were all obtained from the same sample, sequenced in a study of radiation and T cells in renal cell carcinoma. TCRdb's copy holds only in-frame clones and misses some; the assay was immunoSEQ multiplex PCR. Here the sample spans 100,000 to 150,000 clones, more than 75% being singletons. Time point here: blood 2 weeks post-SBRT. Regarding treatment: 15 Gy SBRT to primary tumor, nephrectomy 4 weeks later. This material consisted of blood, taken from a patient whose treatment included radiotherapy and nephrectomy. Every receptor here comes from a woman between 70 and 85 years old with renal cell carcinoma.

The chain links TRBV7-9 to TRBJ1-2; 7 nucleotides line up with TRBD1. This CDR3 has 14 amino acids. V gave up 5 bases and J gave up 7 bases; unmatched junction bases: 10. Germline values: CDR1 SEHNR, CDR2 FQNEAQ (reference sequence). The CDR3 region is CASSATGTSGGYTF. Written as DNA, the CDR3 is TGTGCCAGCAGCGCGACAGGGACATCGGGTGGCTACACCTTC. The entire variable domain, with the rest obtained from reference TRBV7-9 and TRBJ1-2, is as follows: DTGVSQNPRHKITKRGQNVTFRCDPISEHNRLYWYRQTLGQGPEFLTYFQNEAQLEKSRLLSDRFSAERPKGSFSTLEIQRTEQGDSAMYLCASSATGTSGGYTFGSGTRLTVV.

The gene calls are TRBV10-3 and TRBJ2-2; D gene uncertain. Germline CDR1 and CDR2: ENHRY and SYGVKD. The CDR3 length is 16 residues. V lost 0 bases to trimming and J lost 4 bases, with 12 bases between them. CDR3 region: CAISESRAPGTGELFF. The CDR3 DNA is TGTGCCATCAGTGAGTCGAGAGCCCCGGGCACCGGGGAGCTGTTTTTT.

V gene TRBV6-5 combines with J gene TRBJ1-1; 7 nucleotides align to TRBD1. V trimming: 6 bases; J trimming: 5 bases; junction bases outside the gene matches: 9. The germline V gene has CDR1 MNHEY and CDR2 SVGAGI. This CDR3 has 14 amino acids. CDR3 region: CASRTGIGGTEAFF. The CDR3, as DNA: TGTGCCAGCAGGACAGGGATTGGTGGTACTGAAGCTTTCTTT.

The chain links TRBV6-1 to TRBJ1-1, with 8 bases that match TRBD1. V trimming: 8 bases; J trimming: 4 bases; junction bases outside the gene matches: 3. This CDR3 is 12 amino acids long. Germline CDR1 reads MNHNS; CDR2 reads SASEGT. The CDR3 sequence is CASGQGSTEAFF. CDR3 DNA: TGTGCCAGCGGACAGGGCTCCACTGAAGCTTTCTTT.

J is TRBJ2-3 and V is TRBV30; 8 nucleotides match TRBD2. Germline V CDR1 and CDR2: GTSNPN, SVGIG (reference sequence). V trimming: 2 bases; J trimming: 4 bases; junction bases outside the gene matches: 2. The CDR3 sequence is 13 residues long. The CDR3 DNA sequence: TGTGCCTGGAGTCGCGGGGGGTCAGATACGCAGTATTTT. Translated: CAWSRGGSDTQYF. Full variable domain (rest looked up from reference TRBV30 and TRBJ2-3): SQTIHQWPATLVQPVGSPLSLECTVEGTSNPNLYWYRQAAGRGLQLLFYSVGIGQISSEVPQNLSASRPQDRQFILSSKKLLLSDSGFYLCAWSRGGSDTQYFGPGTRLTVL.

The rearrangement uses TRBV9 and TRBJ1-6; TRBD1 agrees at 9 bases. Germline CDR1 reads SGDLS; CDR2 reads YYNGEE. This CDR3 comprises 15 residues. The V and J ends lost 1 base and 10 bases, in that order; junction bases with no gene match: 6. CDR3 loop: CASSVFDRGDSPLHF. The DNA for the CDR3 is TGTGCCAGCAGCGTATTCGACAGGGGGGACTCACCCCTCCACTTT.

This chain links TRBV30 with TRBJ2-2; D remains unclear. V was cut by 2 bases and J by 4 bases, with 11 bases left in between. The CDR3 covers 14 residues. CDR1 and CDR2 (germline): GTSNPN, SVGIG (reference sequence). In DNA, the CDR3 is TGTGCCTGGAGTTTGGCTTTGCGCACCGGGGAGCTGTTTTTT. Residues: CAWSLALRTGELFF.

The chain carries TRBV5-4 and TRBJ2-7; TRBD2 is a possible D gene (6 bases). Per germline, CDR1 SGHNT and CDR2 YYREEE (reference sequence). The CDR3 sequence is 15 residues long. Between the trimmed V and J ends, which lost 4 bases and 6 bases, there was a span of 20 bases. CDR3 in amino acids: CASSQGSSAQAEQYF. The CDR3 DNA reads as TGTGCCAGCAGCCAAGGGTCTAGCGCGCAGGCCGAGCAGTACTTC.

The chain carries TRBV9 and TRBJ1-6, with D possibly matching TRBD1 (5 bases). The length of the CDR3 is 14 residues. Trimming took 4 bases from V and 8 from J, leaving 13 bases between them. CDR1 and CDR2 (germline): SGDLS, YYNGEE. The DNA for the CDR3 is TGTGCCAGCAGCCCCCACGAGGGGTATTCACCCCTCCACTTT. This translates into CASSPHEGYSPLHF.

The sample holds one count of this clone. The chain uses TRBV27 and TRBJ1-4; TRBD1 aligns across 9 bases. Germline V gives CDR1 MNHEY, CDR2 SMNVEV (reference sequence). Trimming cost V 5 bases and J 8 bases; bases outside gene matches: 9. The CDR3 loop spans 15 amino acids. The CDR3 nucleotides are TGTGCCAGCAGTGGCACCGGGACAGGGAGAGAAAAACTGTTTTTT. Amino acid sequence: CASSGTGTGREKLFF.

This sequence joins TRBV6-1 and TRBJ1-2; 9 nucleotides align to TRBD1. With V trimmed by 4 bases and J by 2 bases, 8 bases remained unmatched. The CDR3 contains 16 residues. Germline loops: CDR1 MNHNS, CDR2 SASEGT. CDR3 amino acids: CASSGGTQGANYGYTF. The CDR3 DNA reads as TGTGCCAGCAGTGGCGGCACACAGGGGGCGAACTATGGCTACACCTTC.

Written as DNA, the CDR3 is TGTGCCAGCAATCGAATACGGGGGGCTCCAGATACGCAGTATTTT. It translates to CASNRIRGAPDTQYF. This chain joins TRBV6-1 and TRBJ2-3; a weak D match, TRBD2 (7 bases). Germline assignment: CDR1 MNHNS and CDR2 SASEGT. This CDR3 has 15 residues. The germline V and J ends were trimmed by 7 bases and 4 bases, with 18 bases remaining between them.

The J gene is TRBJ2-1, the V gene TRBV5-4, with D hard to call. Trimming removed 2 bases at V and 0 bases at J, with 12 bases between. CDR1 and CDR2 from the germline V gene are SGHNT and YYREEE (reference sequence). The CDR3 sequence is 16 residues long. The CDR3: CASSLRVLSSYNEQFF. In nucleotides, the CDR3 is TGTGCCAGCAGCTTACGGGTTCTAAGCTCCTACAATGAGCAGTTCTTC.

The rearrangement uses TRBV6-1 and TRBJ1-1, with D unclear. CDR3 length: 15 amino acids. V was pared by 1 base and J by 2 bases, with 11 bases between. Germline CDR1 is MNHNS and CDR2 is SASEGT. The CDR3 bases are TGTGCCAGCAGTGAAGGCTCCGCCGGTAACACTGAAGCTTTCTTT. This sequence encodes CASSEGSAGNTEAFF.

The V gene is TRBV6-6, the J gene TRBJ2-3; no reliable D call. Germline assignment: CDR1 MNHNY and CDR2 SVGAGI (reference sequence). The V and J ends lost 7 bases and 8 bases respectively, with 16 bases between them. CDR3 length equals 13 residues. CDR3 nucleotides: TGTGCCAGCACCCCCTCGGTCTCCGGTACGCAGTATTTT. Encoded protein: CASTPSVSGTQYF.

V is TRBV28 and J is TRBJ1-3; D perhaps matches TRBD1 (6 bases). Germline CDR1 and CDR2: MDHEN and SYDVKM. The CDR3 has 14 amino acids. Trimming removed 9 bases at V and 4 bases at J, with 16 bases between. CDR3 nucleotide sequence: TGTGCCAGTCGGGGACATGCTACCGGAAACACCATATATTTT. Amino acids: CASRGHATGNTIYF.

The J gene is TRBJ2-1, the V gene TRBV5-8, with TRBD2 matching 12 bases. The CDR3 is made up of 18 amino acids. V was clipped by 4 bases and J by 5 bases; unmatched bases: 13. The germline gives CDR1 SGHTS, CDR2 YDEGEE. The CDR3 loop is CASSPQGLAGGPNNEQFF. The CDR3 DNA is TGTGCCAGCAGCCCCCAAGGGCTAGCGGGGGGGCCTAACAATGAGCAGTTCTTC.

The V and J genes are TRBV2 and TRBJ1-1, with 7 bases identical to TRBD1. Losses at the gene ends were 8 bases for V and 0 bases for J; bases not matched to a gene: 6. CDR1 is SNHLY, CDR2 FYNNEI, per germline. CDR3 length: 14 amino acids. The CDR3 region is CASPGTVLNTEAFF. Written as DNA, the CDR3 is TGTGCCAGCCCTGGGACAGTTTTGAACACTGAAGCTTTCTTT.

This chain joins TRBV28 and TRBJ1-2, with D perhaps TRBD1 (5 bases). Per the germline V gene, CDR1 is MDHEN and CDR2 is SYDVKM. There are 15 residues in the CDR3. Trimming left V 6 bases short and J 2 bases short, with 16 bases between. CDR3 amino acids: CASSPPWGLNYGYTF. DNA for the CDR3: TGTGCCAGCAGCCCCCCCTGGGGCTTAAACTATGGCTACACCTTC.

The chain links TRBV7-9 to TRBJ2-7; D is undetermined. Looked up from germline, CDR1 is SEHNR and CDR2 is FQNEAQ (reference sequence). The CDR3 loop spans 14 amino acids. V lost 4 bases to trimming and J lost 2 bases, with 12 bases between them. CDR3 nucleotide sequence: TGTGCCAGCAGCTCTTCCGGGTTTCCCTACGAGCAGTACTTC. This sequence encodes CASSSSGFPYEQYF. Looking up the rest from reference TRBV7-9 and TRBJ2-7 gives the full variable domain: DTGVSQNPRHKITKRGQNVTFRCDPISEHNRLYWYRQTLGQGPEFLTYFQNEAQLEKSRLLSDRFSAERPKGSFSTLEIQRTEQGDSAMYLCASSSSGFPYEQYFGPGTRLTVT.

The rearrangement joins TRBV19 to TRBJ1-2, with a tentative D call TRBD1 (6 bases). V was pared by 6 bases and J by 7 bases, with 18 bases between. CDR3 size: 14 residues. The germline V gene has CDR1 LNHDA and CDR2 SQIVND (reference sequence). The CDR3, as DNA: TGTGCCAGTAGGCGGGAGAACAGGGAATCTGGCTACACCTTC. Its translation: CASRRENRESGYTF.

For the CDR3, the DNA is TGTGCCAGCAGTTTAAGTCAGGGAAGAGTAGGGACCCAGTACTTC. Protein sequence: CASSLSQGRVGTQYF. This chain links TRBV28 with TRBJ2-5; weak D call: TRBD1 (5 bases). V was cut by 2 bases and J by 7 bases, with 17 bases left in between. In germline, CDR1 is MDHEN, CDR2 SYDVKM. This CDR3 region has 15 residues.

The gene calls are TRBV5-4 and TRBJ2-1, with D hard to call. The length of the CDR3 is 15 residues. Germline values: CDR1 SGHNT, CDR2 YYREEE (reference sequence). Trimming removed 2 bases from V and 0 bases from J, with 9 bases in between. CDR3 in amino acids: CASSLTQSSYNEQFF. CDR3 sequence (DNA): TGTGCCAGCAGCTTAACGCAGAGCTCCTACAATGAGCAGTTCTTC.

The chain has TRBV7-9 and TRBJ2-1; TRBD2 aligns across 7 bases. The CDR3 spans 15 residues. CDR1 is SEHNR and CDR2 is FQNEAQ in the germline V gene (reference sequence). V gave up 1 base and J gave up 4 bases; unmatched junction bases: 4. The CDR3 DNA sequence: TGTGCCAGCAGCTTAGTCCTAGCGGATTACAATGAGCAGTTCTTC. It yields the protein CASSLVLADYNEQFF.

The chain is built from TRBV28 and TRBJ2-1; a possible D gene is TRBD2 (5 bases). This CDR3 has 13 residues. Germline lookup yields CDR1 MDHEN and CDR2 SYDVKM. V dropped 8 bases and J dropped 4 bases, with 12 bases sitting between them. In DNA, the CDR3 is TGTGCCAGCGGCGGACTGGTTTACAATGAGCAGTTCTTC. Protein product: CASGGLVYNEQFF.